This record covers a single TCR beta chain. Antigen unknown. Both 60 Vbeta primers and 13 Jbeta primers went into the PCR. Some clones are missing from TCRdb's copy, which holds only in-frame ones; the method was immunoSEQ multiplex PCR. The sample consists of some 220,000 clones, approximately 85% of them appearing once. The sample is drawn from a study of cytomegalovirus exposure and HLA in healthy donors. Study-level results: For TCR beta chains, V- and J-gene trimming was later linked to a missense DCLRE1C variant.

CDR1 and CDR2 from the germline V gene are SGHRS and YFSETQ. The CDR3 loop spans 17 amino acids. Losses at the gene ends were 0 bases for V and 3 bases for J; bases not matched to a gene: 11. Material for sequencing was PBMCs. This rearrangement joins TRBV5-1 to TRBJ1-2; TRBD1 matches 7 bases. The sequence came from a girl aged 2 to 9 in good health and CMV-seronegative. The CDR3 is CASSLGATGVSDYGYTF. In nucleotides, the CDR3 is TGCGCCAGCAGCTTGGGGGCTACAGGGGTTTCTGACTATGGCTACACCTTC.